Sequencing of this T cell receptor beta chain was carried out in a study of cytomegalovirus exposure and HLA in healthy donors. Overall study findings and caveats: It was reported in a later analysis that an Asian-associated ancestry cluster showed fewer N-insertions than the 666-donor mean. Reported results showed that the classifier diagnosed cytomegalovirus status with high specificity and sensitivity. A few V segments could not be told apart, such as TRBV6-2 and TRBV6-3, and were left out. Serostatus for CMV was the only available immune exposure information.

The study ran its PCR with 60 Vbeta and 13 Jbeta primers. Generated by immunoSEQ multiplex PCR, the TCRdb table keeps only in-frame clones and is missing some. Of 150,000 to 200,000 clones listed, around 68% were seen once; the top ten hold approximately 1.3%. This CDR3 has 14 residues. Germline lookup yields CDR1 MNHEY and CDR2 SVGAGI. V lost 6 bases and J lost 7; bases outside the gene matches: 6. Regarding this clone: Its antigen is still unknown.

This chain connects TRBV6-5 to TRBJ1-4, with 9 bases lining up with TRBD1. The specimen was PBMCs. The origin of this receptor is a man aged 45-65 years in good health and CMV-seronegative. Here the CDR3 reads CASREDRGGEKLFF. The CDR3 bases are TGTGCCAGCAGGGAGGACAGGGGCGGTGAAAAACTGTTTTTT.